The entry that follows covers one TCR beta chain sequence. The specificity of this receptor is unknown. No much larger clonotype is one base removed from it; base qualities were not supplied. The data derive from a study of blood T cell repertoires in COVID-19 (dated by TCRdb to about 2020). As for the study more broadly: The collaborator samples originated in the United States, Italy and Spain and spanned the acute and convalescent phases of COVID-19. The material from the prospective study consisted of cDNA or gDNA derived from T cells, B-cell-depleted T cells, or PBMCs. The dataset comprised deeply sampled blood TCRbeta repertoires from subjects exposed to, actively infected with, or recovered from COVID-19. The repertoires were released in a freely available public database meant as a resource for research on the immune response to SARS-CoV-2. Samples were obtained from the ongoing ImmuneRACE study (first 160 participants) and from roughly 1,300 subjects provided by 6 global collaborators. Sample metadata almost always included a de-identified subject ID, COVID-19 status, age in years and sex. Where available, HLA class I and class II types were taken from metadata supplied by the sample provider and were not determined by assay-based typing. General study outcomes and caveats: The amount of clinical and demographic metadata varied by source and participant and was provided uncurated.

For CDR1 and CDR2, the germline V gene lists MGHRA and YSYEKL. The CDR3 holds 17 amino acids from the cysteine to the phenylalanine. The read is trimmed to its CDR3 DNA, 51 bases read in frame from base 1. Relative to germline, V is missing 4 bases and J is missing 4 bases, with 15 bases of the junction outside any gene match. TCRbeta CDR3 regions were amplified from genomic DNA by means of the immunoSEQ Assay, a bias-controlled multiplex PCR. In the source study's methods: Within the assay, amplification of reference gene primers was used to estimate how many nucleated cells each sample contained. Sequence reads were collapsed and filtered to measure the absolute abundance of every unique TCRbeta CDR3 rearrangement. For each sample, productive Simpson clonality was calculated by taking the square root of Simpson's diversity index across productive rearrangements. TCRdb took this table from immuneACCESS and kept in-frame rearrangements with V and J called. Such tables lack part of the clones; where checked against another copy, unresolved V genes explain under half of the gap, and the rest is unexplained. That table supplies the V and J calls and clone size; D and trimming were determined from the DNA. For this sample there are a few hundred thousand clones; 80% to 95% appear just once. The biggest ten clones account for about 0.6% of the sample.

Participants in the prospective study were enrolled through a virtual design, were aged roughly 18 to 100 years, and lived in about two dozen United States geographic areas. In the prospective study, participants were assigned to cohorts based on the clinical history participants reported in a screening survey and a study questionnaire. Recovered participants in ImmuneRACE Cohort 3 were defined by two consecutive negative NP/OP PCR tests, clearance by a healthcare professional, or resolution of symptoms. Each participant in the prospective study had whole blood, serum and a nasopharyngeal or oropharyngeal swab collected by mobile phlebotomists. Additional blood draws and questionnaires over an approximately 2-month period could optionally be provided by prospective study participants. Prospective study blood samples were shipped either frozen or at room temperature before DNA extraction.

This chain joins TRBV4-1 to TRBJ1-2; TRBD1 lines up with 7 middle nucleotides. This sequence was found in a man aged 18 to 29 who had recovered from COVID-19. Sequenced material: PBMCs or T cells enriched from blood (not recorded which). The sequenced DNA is TGCGCCAGCAGCCTAATTCCGGCCTTGACAGGGCCCTATGGCTACACCTTC. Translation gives CASSLIPALTGPYGYTF.